Detailed here is one T cell receptor beta chain. The target antigen is unknown. CDR3 size: 16 residues. The sample belongs to a study of T-cell memory formation after mild COVID-19. Study-wide context: TCR clusters mostly belonged to single donors.

Study-wide points: Memory cells collected pre-infection included some clones that later responded, suggesting cross-reactive memory joined. Contracting CD4+ clones sat mainly in CM and EM; CD8+ in EMRA.

TCRalpha and TCRbeta libraries used 5'RACE with constant-segment primers and UMIs. A single record per CDR3 protein comes from TCRdb applying MiXCR to the 5' RACE reads. The sample has 350,000 to 550,000 distinct CDR3 sequences, roughly 18% seen once; the top ten hold 20% to 25%. This TCR came from a man aged 18-30 years who had mild COVID-19 (a few samples of this study predate the infection). Cell type and time point are not known. The source material was PBMCs or a T cell subset sorted from them (not recorded which). This chain connects TRBV21-1 to TRBJ1-1; the tabulated D call, TRBD1, remains unverified against the DNA. TRBV21-1 has pseudogene status. For the CDR3, the DNA is TGTGCCAGCAGCAGGTTCCGGGACAGGGGGCCGACTGAAGCTTTCTTT. It is translated as CASSRFRDRGPTEAFF.